What follows are 10 T cell receptor beta chains derived from one specimen sequenced in a study of chronic HIV infection and antiretroviral therapy. TCRdb reprocessed the 5' RACE reads with MiXCR, giving one entry per CDR3 protein. Seen here are 39,000 or so distinct CDR3 sequences, more than 8% observed once, and the top ten hold approximately 2.6%. The specimen was peripheral blood. These TCRs come from an adult who had HIV and had not received antiretroviral therapy, or was an uninfected healthy control (not recorded which).

This clonotype was observed a handful of times. The rearrangement joins TRBV28 to TRBJ2-7; no clear D gene. The CDR3 has 12 residues. Germline loops: CDR1 MDHEN, CDR2 SYDVKM. Trimming took off 6 bases at V and 3 bases at J, with 9 bases between the two ends. Written as DNA, the CDR3 is TGTGCCAGCAGCCACACCAACTACGAGCAGTACTTC. Translating it yields CASSHTNYEQYF.

This clonotype was observed a few times. The genes are TRBV6-5 and TRBJ2-3; 7 bases are shared with TRBD1. The length of the CDR3 is 14 residues. Germline V gene lookup returns CDR1 MNHEY and CDR2 SVGAGI. The ends lost 2 bases at V and 4 bases at J; junction bases unmatched: 3. CDR3 DNA sequence: TGTGCCAGCAGTTACGTCCAGGGGGCAGATACGCAGTATTTT. Protein: CASSYVQGADTQYF.

The chain employs TRBV12-3 or TRBV12-4 and TRBJ2-3; D call uncertain. The CDR3 covers 15 residues. The ends were cut back, 3 bases at V and 5 bases at J, with 15 bases in the middle. The CDR3: CASSFSANKGDTQYF. The DNA for the CDR3 is TGTGCCAGCAGTTTCTCAGCCAATAAGGGAGATACGCAGTATTTT.

Sample share makes this clonotype medium-sized (0.01 to 0.1%). This chain links TRBV6-4 with TRBJ2-3; D is perhaps TRBD2 (5 bases). The CDR3 length is 14 residues. Trimming left V 2 bases short and J 0 bases short, with 6 bases between. The V gene's germline CDR1 is MRHNA and CDR2 SNTAGT. The CDR3 protein is CASSDGGSTDTQYF. CDR3 coding DNA: TGTGCCAGCAGTGACGGCGGGAGCACAGATACGCAGTATTTT.

V is TRBV11-1 and J is TRBJ2-1; 10 bases match TRBD2. Germline assignment: CDR1 SGHAT and CDR2 FQDESV (reference sequence). CDR3 length: 15 residues. The V and J ends lost 2 bases and 8 bases, in that order; junction bases with no gene match: 6. DNA of the CDR3: TGTGCCAGCAGCTTACGGCTAGCGGGAGCCCATGAGCAGTTCTTC. Translation gives CASSLRLAGAHEQFF.

This clonotype was seen many times. The gene calls are TRBV20-1 and TRBJ2-1, with unresolved D. CDR1 is DFQATT, CDR2 SNEGSKA, per germline (reference sequence). V was cut by 5 bases and J by 10 bases, with 12 bases left in between. The CDR3 runs to 11 residues. The chain's CDR3 is CSAGGGREQFF. The CDR3 coding sequence is TGCAGTGCTGGTGGTGGAAGAGAGCAGTTCTTC.

The table lists this clonotype with a few counts. The chain employs TRBV28 and TRBJ2-3; TRBD1 aligns across 8 bases. The V and J ends lost 3 bases and 4 bases, in that order; junction bases with no gene match: 3. This CDR3 region has 14 residues. Germline V gives CDR1 MDHEN, CDR2 SYDVKM. The CDR3 here is CASSFSTGADTQYF. DNA for the CDR3: TGTGCCAGCAGTTTCTCGACAGGGGCAGATACGCAGTATTTT. Variable domain in full (rest from reference TRBV28 and TRBJ2-3): DVKVTQSSRYLVKRTGEKVFLECVQDMDHENMFWYRQDPGLGLRLIYFSYDVKMKEKGDIPEGYSVSREKKERFSLILESASTNQTSMYLCASSFSTGADTQYFGPGTRLTVL.

In this sample, this clonotype turned up a few times. The V and J genes are TRBV11-2 and TRBJ2-3; D gene uncertain. Germline CDR1 reads SGHAT; CDR2 reads FQNNGV. The CDR3 totals 15 residues. The V gene lost 1 base and the J gene lost 3 bases, with 11 bases spanning the gap. In nucleotides, the CDR3 is TGTGCCAGCAGCTTAGGGCCCACGTCGACAGATACGCAGTATTTT. This gives the protein CASSLGPTSTDTQYF. Based on the CDR3 plus reference TRBV11-2 and TRBJ2-3, the full variable domain is EAGVAQSPRYKIIEKRQSVAFWCNPISGHATLYWYQQILGQGPKLLIQFQNNGVVDDSQLPKDRFSAERLKGVDSTLKIQPAKLEDSAVYLCASSLGPTSTDTQYFGPGTRLTVL.

The chain has TRBV4-1 and TRBJ1-1, with a possible D match to TRBD1 (5 bases). This CDR3 is 18 amino acids long. Germline assignment: CDR1 MGHRA and CDR2 YSYEKL. Between the trimmed V and J ends, which lost 2 bases and 0 bases, there was a span of 19 bases. CDR3 sequence reads: CASSQFPAGGGMNTEAFF. The DNA for the CDR3 is TGCGCCAGCAGCCAATTCCCGGCAGGCGGGGGTATGAACACTGAAGCTTTCTTT.

The rearrangement joins TRBV12-3 or TRBV12-4 to TRBJ2-3; D is unclear. The CDR3 covers 16 residues. With 1 base removed from V and 0 bases from J, the gap between germline ends came to 11 bases. The CDR3, as DNA: TGTGCCAGCAGTTTAGGGTCGGAAACTAGCACAGATACGCAGTATTTT. Encoded protein: CASSLGSETSTDTQYF.